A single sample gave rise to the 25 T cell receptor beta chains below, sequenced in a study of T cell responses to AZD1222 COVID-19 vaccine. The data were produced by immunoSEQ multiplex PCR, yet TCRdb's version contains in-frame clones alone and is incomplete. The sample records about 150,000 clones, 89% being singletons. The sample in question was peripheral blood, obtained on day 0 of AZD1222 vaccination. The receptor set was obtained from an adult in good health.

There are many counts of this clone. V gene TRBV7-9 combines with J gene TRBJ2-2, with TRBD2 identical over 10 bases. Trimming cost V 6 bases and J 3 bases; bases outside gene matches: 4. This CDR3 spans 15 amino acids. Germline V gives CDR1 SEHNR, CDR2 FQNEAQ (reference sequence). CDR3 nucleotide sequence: TGTGCCAGCAGACCCGGACTAGCGGACACCGGGGAGCTGTTTTTT. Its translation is CASRPGLADTGELFF.

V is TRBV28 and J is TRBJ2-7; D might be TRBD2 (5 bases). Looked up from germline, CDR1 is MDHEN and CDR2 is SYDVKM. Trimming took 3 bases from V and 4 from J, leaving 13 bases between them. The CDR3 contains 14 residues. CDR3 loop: CASSFGIWTYEQYF. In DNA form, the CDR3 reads TGTGCCAGCAGTTTTGGGATTTGGACTTACGAGCAGTACTTC.

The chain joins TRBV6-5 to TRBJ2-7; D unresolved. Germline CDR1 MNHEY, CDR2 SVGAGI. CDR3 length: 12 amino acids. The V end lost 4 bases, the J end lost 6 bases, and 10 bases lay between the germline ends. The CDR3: CASSSNLGEQYF. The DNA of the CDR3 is TGTGCCAGCAGTTCCAATTTGGGCGAGCAGTACTTC.

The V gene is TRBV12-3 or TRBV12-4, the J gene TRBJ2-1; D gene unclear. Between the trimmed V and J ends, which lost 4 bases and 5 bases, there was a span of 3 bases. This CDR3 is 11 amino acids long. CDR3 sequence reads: CASSSNNEQFF. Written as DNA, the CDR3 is TGTGCCAGCAGTTCTAACAATGAGCAGTTCTTC.

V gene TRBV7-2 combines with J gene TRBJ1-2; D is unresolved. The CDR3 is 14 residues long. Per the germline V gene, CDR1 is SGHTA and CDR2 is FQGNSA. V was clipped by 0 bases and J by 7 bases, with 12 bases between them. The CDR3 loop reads CASSLAAGVGGYTF. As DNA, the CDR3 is TGTGCCAGCAGCTTAGCGGCAGGCGTCGGTGGCTACACCTTC.

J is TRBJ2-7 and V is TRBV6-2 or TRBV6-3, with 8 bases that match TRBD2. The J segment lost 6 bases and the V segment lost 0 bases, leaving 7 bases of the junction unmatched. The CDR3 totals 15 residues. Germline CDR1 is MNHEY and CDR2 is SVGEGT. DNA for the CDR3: TGTGCCAGCAGTTACTCGACGCGGGAGGTAAGCGAGCAGTACTTC. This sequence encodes CASSYSTREVSEQYF.

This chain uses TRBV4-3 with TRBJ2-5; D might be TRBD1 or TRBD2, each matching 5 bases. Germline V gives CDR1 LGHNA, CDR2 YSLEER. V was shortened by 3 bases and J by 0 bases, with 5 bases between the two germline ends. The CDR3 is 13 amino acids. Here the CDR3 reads CASSQGHQETQYF. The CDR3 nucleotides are TGCGCCAGCAGCCAGGGACACCAAGAGACCCAGTACTTC.

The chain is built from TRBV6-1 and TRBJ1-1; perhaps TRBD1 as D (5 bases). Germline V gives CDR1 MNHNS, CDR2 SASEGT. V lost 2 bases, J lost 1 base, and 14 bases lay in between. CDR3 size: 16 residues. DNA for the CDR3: TGTGCCAGCAGTGAATTGATGGTGGGGGAGAACACTGAAGCTTTCTTT. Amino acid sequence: CASSELMVGENTEAFF.

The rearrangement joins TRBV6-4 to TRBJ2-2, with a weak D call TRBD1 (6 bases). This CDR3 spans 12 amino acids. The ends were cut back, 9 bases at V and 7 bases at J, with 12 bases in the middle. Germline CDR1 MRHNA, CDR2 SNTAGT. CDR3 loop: CASKHRDGELFF. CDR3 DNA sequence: TGTGCCAGTAAACACAGGGACGGGGAGCTGTTTTTT.

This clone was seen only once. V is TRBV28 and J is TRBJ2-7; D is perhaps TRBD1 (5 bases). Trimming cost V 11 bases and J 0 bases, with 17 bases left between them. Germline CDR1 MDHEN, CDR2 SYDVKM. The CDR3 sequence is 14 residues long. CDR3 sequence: CACGSDTPSYEQYF. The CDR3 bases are TGTGCCTGTGGATCGGACACTCCCTCCTACGAGCAGTACTTC.

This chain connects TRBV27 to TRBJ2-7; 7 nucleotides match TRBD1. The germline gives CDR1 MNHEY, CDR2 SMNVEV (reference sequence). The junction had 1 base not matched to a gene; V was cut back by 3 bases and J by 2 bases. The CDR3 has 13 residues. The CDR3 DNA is TGTGCCAGCAGTTTTCAGGGGGCCTACGAGCAGTACTTC. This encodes CASSFQGAYEQYF.

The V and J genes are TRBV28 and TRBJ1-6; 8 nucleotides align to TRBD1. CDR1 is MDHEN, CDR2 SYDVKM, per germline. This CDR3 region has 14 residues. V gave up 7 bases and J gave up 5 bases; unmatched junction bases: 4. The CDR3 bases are TGTGCCAGCACCAGGACAGGGAATAATTCACCCCTCCACTTT. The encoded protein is CASTRTGNNSPLHF.

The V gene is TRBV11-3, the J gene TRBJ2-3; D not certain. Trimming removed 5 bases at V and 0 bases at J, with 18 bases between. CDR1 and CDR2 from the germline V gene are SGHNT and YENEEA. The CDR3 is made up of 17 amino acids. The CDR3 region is CASSPHGGSTSTDTQYF. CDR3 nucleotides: TGTGCCAGCAGCCCTCATGGCGGAAGCACTAGCACAGATACGCAGTATTTT.

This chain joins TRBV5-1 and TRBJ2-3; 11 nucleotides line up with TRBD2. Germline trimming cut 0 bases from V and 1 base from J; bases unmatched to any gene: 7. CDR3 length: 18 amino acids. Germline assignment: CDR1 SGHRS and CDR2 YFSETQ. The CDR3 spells CASSLVAGGPARTDTQYF. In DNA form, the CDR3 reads TGCGCCAGCAGCTTGGTAGCGGGAGGGCCTGCACGCACAGATACGCAGTATTTT.

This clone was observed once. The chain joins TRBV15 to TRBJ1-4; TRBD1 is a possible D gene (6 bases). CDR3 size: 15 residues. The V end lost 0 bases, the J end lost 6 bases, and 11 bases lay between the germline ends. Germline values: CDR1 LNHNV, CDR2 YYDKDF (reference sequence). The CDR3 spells CATSREGGQDEKLFF. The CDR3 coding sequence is TGTGCCACCAGCAGAGAGGGGGGGCAGGATGAAAAACTGTTTTTT. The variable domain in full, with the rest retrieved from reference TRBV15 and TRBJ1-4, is DAMVIQNPRYQVTQFGKPVTLSCSQTLNHNVMYWYQQKSSQAPKLLFHYYDKDFNNEADTPDNFQSRRPNTSFCFLDIRSPGLGDTAMYLCATSREGGQDEKLFFGSGTQLSVL.

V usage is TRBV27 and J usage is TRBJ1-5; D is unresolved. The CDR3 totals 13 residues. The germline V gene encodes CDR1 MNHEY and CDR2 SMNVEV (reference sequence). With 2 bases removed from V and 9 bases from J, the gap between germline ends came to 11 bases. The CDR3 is CASSLDARVPQHF. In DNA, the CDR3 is TGTGCCAGCAGTTTAGATGCTCGGGTGCCCCAGCATTTT.

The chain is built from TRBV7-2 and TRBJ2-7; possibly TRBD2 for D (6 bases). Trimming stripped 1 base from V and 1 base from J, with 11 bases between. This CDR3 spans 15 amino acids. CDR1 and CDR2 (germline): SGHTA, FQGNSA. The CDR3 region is CASSLGGIVSYEQYF. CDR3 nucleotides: TGTGCCAGCAGCTTAGGCGGGATCGTATCCTACGAGCAGTACTTC.

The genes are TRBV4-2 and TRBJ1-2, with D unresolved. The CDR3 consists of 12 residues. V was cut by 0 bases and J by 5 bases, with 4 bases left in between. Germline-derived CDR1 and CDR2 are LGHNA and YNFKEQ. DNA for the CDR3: TGTGCCAGCAGCCAAGAGCAATATGGCTACACCTTC. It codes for CASSQEQYGYTF.

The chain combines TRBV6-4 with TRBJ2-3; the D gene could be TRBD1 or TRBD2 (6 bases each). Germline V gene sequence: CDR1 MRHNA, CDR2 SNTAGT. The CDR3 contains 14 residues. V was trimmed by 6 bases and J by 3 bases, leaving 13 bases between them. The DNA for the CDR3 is TGTGCCAGCAGCCCGGAGGGGGAGACAGATACGCAGTATTTT. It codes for CASSPEGETDTQYF.

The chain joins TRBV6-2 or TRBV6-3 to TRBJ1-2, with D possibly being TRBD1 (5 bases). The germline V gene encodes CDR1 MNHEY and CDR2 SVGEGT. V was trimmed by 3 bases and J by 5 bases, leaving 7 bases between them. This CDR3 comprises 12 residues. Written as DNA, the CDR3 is TGTGCCAGCAGTTATCAGGGATATGGCTACACCTTC. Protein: CASSYQGYGYTF.

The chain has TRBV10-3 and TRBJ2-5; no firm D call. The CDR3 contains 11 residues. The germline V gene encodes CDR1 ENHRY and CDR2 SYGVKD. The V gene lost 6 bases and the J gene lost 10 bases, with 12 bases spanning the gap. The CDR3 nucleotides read TGTGCCATCAGCGCCTGGGGTAGCCAGTACTTC. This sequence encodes CAISAWGSQYF.

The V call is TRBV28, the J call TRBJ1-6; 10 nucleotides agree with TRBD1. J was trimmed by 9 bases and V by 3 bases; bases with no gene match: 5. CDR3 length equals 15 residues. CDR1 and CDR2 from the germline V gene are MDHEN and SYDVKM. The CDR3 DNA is TGTGCCAGCAGTTTCACGGGACAGGGGATTTCACCCCTCCACTTT. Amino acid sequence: CASSFTGQGISPLHF.

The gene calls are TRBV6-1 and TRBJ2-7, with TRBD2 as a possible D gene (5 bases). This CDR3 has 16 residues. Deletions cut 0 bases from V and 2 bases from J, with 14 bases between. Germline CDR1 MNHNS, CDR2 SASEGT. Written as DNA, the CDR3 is TGTGCCAGCAGTGAAGCAAACAAGGGCGGGCCCTACGAGCAGTACTTC. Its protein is CASSEANKGGPYEQYF.

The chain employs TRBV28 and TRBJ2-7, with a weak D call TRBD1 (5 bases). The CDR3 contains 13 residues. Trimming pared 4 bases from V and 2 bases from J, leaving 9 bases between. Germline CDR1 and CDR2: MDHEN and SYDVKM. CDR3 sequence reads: CASSSLDTYEQYF. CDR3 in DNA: TGTGCCAGCAGTTCTCTGGACACCTACGAGCAGTACTTC.

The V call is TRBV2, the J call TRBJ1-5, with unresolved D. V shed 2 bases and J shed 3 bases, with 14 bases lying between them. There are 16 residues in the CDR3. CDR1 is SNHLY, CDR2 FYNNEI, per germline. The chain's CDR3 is CASSEQAPGVNQPQHF. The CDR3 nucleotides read TGTGCCAGCAGTGAACAGGCCCCTGGGGTCAATCAGCCCCAGCATTTT.